What follows is one T cell receptor beta chain and its context. Only a few counts were recorded for this clone. Its recognized antigen is unknown. No base quality values were provided; no much bigger clone lies one nucleotide off. Library construction relied on the immunoSEQ multiplex PCR assay. TCRdb obtained this table from immuneACCESS and retained in-frame rearrangements with V and J assigned. These tables miss some clones; where compared with another copy, unresolved V genes account for less than half of the shortfall, and the remainder is unexplained. In all, the sample holds tens of thousands of clones, and 80% of those were seen once. The top ten constitute almost 6% of the sample. The entry originates in a study of Siglec-9 on CD8 T cells in melanoma (dated by TCRdb to 2018 to 2020). Regarding the research as a whole: The study examined the expression of Siglec-9 on CD8+ T cells and how Siglec-9 regulates T cells within the melanoma tumor microenvironment. Paper-wide results and their limitations: An effector memory CD8+ T-cell subset that appeared to accumulate within melanoma tumors was reported to be marked and regulated by Siglec-9.

Trimming removed 8 bases from V and 5 bases from J, leaving 13 bases between the germline ends. CDR1 and CDR2 were assigned from the germline V gene as SNHLY and FYNNEI. The CDR3 goes from the cysteine to the phenylalanine over 14 residues. Left in the record is the CDR3 DNA by itself, 42 bases read in frame from the first base. The chain was built from TRBV2 and TRBJ1-6; the D gene lacks a confident call. The receptor was isolated from a human donor in good health. The sample consisted of Siglec-9- CD8+ T cells sorted from blood. The intended sense of this specimen's cell subset or site label: CD8 T cells lacking Siglec-9. The CDR3 has the sequence CASCLQQDNSPLHF. The DNA reads as follows: TGTGCCAGCTGCTTACAGCAAGATAATTCACCCCTCCACTTT.